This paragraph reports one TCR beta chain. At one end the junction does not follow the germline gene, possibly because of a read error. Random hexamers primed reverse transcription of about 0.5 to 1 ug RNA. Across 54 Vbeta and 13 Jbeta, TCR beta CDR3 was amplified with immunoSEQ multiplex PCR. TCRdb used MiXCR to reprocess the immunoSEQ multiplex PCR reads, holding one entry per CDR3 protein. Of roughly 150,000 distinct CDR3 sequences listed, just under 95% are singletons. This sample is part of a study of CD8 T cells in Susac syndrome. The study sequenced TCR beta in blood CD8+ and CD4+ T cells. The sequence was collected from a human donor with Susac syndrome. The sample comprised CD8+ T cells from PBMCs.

The CDR3 DNA reads TGCAGTGCTAGCGGCGGGGGGACAGGTCATGACTTC. It codes for CSASGGGTGHDF. This chain links TRBV20-1 with TRBJ2-7; D is perhaps TRBD1 or TRBD2 (8 bases each). Germline values: CDR1 DFQATT, CDR2 SNEGSKA (reference sequence). The CDR3 spans 12 residues.